This TCR beta chain was obtained from a study of cytomegalovirus exposure and HLA in healthy donors. Points on this clone: Its target is unknown.

PCR employed 60 Vbeta and 13 Jbeta primers. Clones were sequenced by immunoSEQ multiplex PCR, and TCRdb holds only the in-frame ones, with some missing. This sample has some 150,000 clones, with about 80% found just once. Study-wide points: The authors later linked a missense DCLRE1C variant to TCR beta V- and J-gene trimming.

Sequencing used PBMCs. This sequence was found in a male donor in good health and CMV-seronegative.

The CDR3 protein is CASSFGLAGAGSYEQYF. Written as DNA, the CDR3 is TGTGCCAGCAGCTTTGGACTAGCGGGGGCAGGGTCCTACGAGCAGTACTTC. The chain is built from TRBV7-2 and TRBJ2-7, with 13 bases that match TRBD2. This CDR3 contains 17 residues. Germline V gene sequence: CDR1 SGHTA, CDR2 FQGNSA. The junction had 6 bases not matched to a gene; V was cut back by 3 bases and J by 1 base.